The 25 T cell receptor beta chains below all came from one sample that was sequenced in a study of T cells in Graves' hyperthyroidism and ophthalmopathy (dated by TCRdb to between 2018 and 2021). The library came from multiplex PCR. Sequencing used an Illumina HiSeq 2000. The TCR beta CDR3 regions were amplified from the RNA transcripts. The TCR CDR3 was subjected to a first round of RT-PCR using the HTBI primer set and the Qiagen OneStep RT-PCR kit. Using fastp trimming at Q25 and MiXCR clonotype assembly, TCRdb reanalyzed the public sequencing data and kept in-frame beta chains. Duplicate CDR3 protein sequences are folded into a single record with the most common DNA and genes. This sample lists 480,000 or so distinct CDR3 sequences; approximately 48% were detected once. Together, the top ten hold about two fifths of the sample. The sample consisted of peripheral blood or thyroid tissue (not recorded which). The receptors come from an adult woman with Graves' disease, either hyperthyroidism or ophthalmopathy (not recorded which).

Remarks on this clonotype: No conserved phenylalanine or tryptophan is present at the end of the CDR3, so a read error is the likely explanation. The V and J genes are TRBV11-1 and TRBJ1-1; D remains unclear. CDR1 and CDR2 (germline): SGHAT, FQDESV (reference sequence). CDR3 length equals 16 residues. V lost 3 bases and J 0 bases, leaving 14 bases between the germline ends. CDR3 in DNA: TGTGCCAGCAGCTTGGAGCGTCGGGGAATGAACACTGAAGCTTTCTCT. Protein sequence: CASSLERRGMNTEAFS.

The chain carries TRBV2 and TRBJ1-5, with a tentative D call TRBD1 (6 bases). CDR3 length: 14 residues. V was cut by 6 bases and J by 11 bases, with 20 bases left in between. Germline V gene sequence: CDR1 SNHLY, CDR2 FYNNEI. DNA for the CDR3: TGTGCCAGCAGAAAACAGGGTATCGGGGAGACCCAGCATTTT. Translated: CASRKQGIGETQHF. Drawing the rest from reference TRBV2 and TRBJ1-5, the complete variable domain is EPEVTQTPSHQVTQMGQEVILRCVPISNHLYFYWYRQILGQKVEFLVSFYNNEISEKSEIFDDQFSVERPDGSNFTLKIRSTKLEDSAMYFCASRKQGIGETQHFGDGTRLSIL.

The rearrangement uses TRBV7-2 and TRBJ1-1; 7 positions agree with TRBD1. CDR3 length: 15 residues. The trim removed 4 bases at V and 4 bases at J, leaving 9 bases unmatched. Germline CDR1 and CDR2: SGHTA and FQGNSA. The CDR3 DNA follows: TGTGCCAGCAGCTCACTATCAGGGGGGACCACTGAAGCTTTCTTT. Translation gives CASSSLSGGTTEAFF.

This clonotype has only a few counts. The V gene is TRBV7-8, the J gene TRBJ2-6; D unresolved. CDR1 SGHVS and CDR2 FQNEAQ come from the germline V gene. The CDR3 has 14 residues. V lost 3 bases to trimming and J lost 0 bases, with 3 bases between them. The CDR3 DNA is TGTGCCAGCAGCTTCTCCTCTGGGGCCAACGTCCTGACTTTC. Amino acid sequence: CASSFSSGANVLTF.

This clonotype has a count of ten or more. The chain recombines TRBV7-2 with TRBJ1-6; no clear D. The CDR3 has 14 amino acids. V shed 5 bases and J shed 5 bases, with 10 bases lying between them. Germline CDR1 reads SGHTA; CDR2 reads FQGNSA. CDR3 sequence: CASSNTGNNSPLHF. The CDR3 DNA reads TGTGCCAGCAGCAACACGGGGAATAATTCACCCCTCCACTTT.

This clonotype occurred a few times. This chain connects TRBV15 to TRBJ1-5; 9 bases agree with TRBD1. V lost 5 bases to trimming and J lost 3 bases; unmatched junction nucleotides: 2. This CDR3 has 14 residues. Germline V gene lookup returns CDR1 LNHNV and CDR2 YYDKDF (reference sequence). The CDR3 region is CATSLQGANQPQHF. The CDR3 coding sequence is TGTGCCACCAGCCTACAGGGGGCCAATCAGCCCCAGCATTTT.

Only a few counts were recorded for this clonotype. The CDR3 is CAISRTGNNSPLHF. In nucleotides, the CDR3 is TGTGCCATCAGCCGGACAGGAAATAATTCACCCCTCCACTTT. This sequence joins TRBV10-3 and TRBJ1-6; 7 nucleotides line up with TRBD1. Germline V gives CDR1 ENHRY, CDR2 SYGVKD. The CDR3 length is 14 residues. The ends lost 6 bases at V and 5 bases at J; junction bases unmatched: 4.

This clonotype was picked up many times. The junction and the germline gene differ at one end; a read error may be behind it. The V and J genes are TRBV10-3 and TRBJ2-5; D not resolved. The CDR3 extends over 12 amino acids. In germline, CDR1 is ENHRY, CDR2 SYGVKD. The CDR3 bases are TGTGCCATCGGTGACACCCAAGAGACCCAGTACTTC. It specifies CAIGDTQETQYF.

This clonotype was found many times. This chain connects TRBV6-1 to TRBJ1-6, with 8 bases fitting TRBD1. This CDR3 region has 15 residues. The germline CDR1 and CDR2 sequences are MNHNS and SASEGT. V dropped 3 bases and J dropped 5; count of bases not matched to a gene: 3. The CDR3 is CASSDWTGNNSPLHF. The CDR3 DNA reads as TGTGCCAGCAGTGATTGGACAGGGAATAATTCACCCCTCCACTTT.

This clonotype came up many times. The V gene is TRBV20-1, the J gene TRBJ1-1; D is uncertain. Germline CDR1 reads DFQATT; CDR2 reads SNEGSKA (reference sequence). The CDR3 length is 14 residues. V gave up 8 bases and J gave up 1 base, with 17 bases separating them. CDR3 nucleotide sequence: TGCAGTACTACATTGGGCCATCAGAACACTGAAGCTTTCTTT. This sequence encodes CSTTLGHQNTEAFF.

This clonotype was seen at least ten times. The rearrangement joins TRBV6-1 to TRBJ1-1, with D perhaps matching TRBD1 (5 bases). The CDR3 sequence is 12 residues long. The germline V gene encodes CDR1 MNHNS and CDR2 SASEGT. Trimming cost V 8 bases and J 4 bases, with 11 bases left between them. As DNA, the CDR3 is TGTGCCAGCGTGGGGGGGGGCACTGAAGCTTTCTTT. Translation gives CASVGGGTEAFF.

This clonotype came up a few times. V is TRBV20-1 and J is TRBJ1-2; the D gene is possibly TRBD1 (5 bases). The CDR3 loop spans 10 amino acids. The V end was cut by 6 bases, the J end by 8 bases, with 10 bases between. From germline, CDR1 is DFQATT and CDR2 SNEGSKA (reference sequence). The CDR3 here is CSAVHRGYTF. CDR3 nucleotide sequence: TGCAGTGCGGTTCACAGGGGCTACACCTTC.

CDR3 in amino acids: CASSGRQAGGEETQYF. DNA for the CDR3: TGTGCCAGCAGTGGACGGCAGGCCGGAGGGGAAGAGACCCAGTACTTC. The chain links TRBV25-1 to TRBJ2-5, with D possibly TRBD2 on 6 matching bases. Germline V gene lookup returns CDR1 MGHDK and CDR2 SYGVNS. CDR3 length equals 16 residues. With 4 bases removed from V and 3 bases from J, the gap between germline ends came to 18 bases.

The chain recombines TRBV18 with TRBJ1-1, with D tentatively TRBD1 (5 bases). The CDR3 has 14 residues. CDR1 KGHSH and CDR2 LQKENI come from the germline V gene. The V gene lost 6 bases and the J gene lost 5 bases, with 16 bases spanning the gap. CDR3 amino acids: CASSPGPSRTEAFF. The CDR3, as DNA: TGTGCCAGCTCCCCGGGACCGTCGAGAACTGAAGCTTTCTTT. Based on the CDR3 plus reference TRBV18 and TRBJ1-1, the full variable domain is NAGVMQNPRHLVRRRGQEARLRCSPMKGHSHVYWYRQLPEEGLKFMVYLQKENIIDESGMPKERFSAEFPKEGPSILRIQQVVRGDSAAYFCASSPGPSRTEAFFGQGTRLTVV.

This clonotype was found a few times. The chain couples TRBV28 to TRBJ2-7, with TRBD2 identical over 11 bases. The CDR3 has 14 amino acids. V gave up 7 bases and J gave up 7 bases; unmatched junction bases: 9. Germline CDR1 reads MDHEN; CDR2 reads SYDVKM. The CDR3 DNA reads as TGTGCCAGCAAAATAGCGGGAGGGCCGGGGGAGCAGTACTTC. Translation gives CASKIAGGPGEQYF.

This clonotype was seen more than once but under ten times. The chain employs TRBV6-6 and TRBJ1-5; 11 nucleotides align to TRBD1. The CDR3 has 20 amino acids. Germline V gene data show CDR1 as MNHNY and CDR2 as SVGAGI (reference sequence). V dropped 6 bases and J dropped 0; count of bases not matched to a gene: 16. The CDR3 coding sequence is TGTGCCAGCAGCCCCTATCCCCGGACAGGGGGCGTAGATAGCAATCAGCCCCAGCATTTT. Protein product: CASSPYPRTGGVDSNQPQHF.

This clonotype was seen repeatedly, ten times or more. The V and J genes are TRBV7-2 and TRBJ1-1, with D possibly being TRBD1 (5 bases). The CDR3 length is 14 residues. Trimming left V 3 bases short and J 1 base short, with 9 bases between. CDR1 and CDR2 from the germline V gene are SGHTA and FQGNSA. CDR3 nucleotide sequence: TGTGCCAGCAGCTTCCTCGGGACGAACACTGAAGCTTTCTTT. Translation: CASSFLGTNTEAFF. The full variable domain, in which reference TRBV7-2 and TRBJ1-1 provide the parts outside the CDR3, is GAGVSQSPSNKVTEKGKDVELRCDPISGHTALYWYRQSLGQGLEFLIYFQGNSAPDKSGLPSDRFSAERTGGSVSTLTIQRTQQEDSAVYLCASSFLGTNTEAFFGQGTRLTVV.

This chain links TRBV12-3 or TRBV12-4 with TRBJ1-1; tentative D call: TRBD1 (5 bases). This CDR3 comprises 12 residues. V gave up 6 bases and J gave up 7 bases, with 12 bases separating them. CDR3 coding DNA: TGTGCCAGCAGCCTGTTGCAGGGTGAAGCTTTCTTT. Residues: CASSLLQGEAFF.

This clonotype showed up many times. The chain is built from TRBV5-1 and TRBJ2-7; 9 bases are shared with TRBD2. Germline CDR1 SGHRS, CDR2 YFSETQ. This CDR3 contains 15 residues. V dropped 2 bases and J dropped 2; count of bases not matched to a gene: 5. The CDR3 reads CASSFLAGFTYEQYF. Written as DNA, the CDR3 is TGCGCCAGCAGCTTTCTAGCGGGGTTCACCTACGAGCAGTACTTC.

The chain links TRBV15 to TRBJ2-7, with D maybe TRBD1 (6 bases). Germline V lookup: CDR1 LNHNV, CDR2 YYDKDF (reference sequence). V lost 0 bases to trimming and J lost 4 bases, with 13 bases between them. The CDR3 sequence is 15 residues long. The CDR3 loop is CATSRDYRDTYEQYF. CDR3 in DNA: TGTGCCACCAGCAGAGATTACAGGGATACTTACGAGCAGTACTTC. The whole variable domain, filled in from reference TRBV15 and TRBJ2-7, reads DAMVIQNPRYQVTQFGKPVTLSCSQTLNHNVMYWYQQKSSQAPKLLFHYYDKDFNNEADTPDNFQSRRPNTSFCFLDIRSPGLGDTAMYLCATSRDYRDTYEQYFGPGTRLTVT.

Only a few counts were recorded for this clonotype. The chain employs TRBV28 and TRBJ2-5; D uncertain. V was cut by 3 bases and J by 2 bases, with 19 bases left in between. The germline V gene encodes CDR1 MDHEN and CDR2 SYDVKM. The CDR3 contains 17 residues. The CDR3 sequence is CASSFGGLSGRQETQYF. As DNA, the CDR3 is TGTGCCAGCAGTTTCGGTGGTTTATCTGGCAGACAAGAGACCCAGTACTTC.

In regard to this clonotype: This may be a read error: a much more frequent sequence differs by one nucleotide. The chain couples TRBV20-1 to TRBJ2-6; D uncertain. Germline V gene sequence: CDR1 DFQATT, CDR2 SNEGSKA (reference sequence). The V end was cut by 0 bases, the J end by 4 bases, with 4 bases between. CDR3 length: 13 amino acids. The CDR3 DNA is TGCAGTGCTAGAGACCCGGGGGCCAACGTCCTGACTTTC. Translated: CSARDPGANVLTF.

The chain recombines TRBV5-4 with TRBJ1-2; 9 nucleotides match TRBD1. Germline values: CDR1 SGHNT, CDR2 YYREEE (reference sequence). The V segment lost 3 bases and the J segment 8 bases; nucleotides outside the gene matches: 5. The length of the CDR3 is 13 residues. DNA for the CDR3: TGTGCCAGCAGCTGGACAGGGGAGAGCGGCTACACCTTC. Residues: CASSWTGESGYTF. The complete variable domain, with remaining parts taken from reference TRBV5-4 and TRBJ1-2, reads ETGVTQSPTHLIKTRGQQVTLRCSSQSGHNTVSWYQQALGQGPQFIFQYYREEENGRGNFPPRFSGLQFPNYSSELNVNALELDDSALYLCASSWTGESGYTFGSGTRLTVV.

The V and J genes are TRBV14 and TRBJ1-6; D gene unclear. The CDR3 spans 15 residues. Trimming took off 6 bases at V and 10 bases at J, with 19 bases between the two ends. CDR1 SGHDN and CDR2 FVKESK come from the germline V gene. Here the CDR3 DNA reads TGTGCCAGCAGACTACGACACGATATGGTGTCACCCCTCCACTTT. It yields the protein CASRLRHDMVSPLHF.

The chain recombines TRBV20-1 with TRBJ2-7; 7 nucleotides match TRBD2. This CDR3 contains 13 residues. The V segment lost 6 bases and the J segment 3 bases; nucleotides outside the gene matches: 8. From germline, CDR1 is DFQATT and CDR2 SNEGSKA (reference sequence). CDR3 DNA sequence: TGCAGTGCAGAAGCGGGAAAGGGCTACGAGCAGTACTTC. It translates to CSAEAGKGYEQYF.